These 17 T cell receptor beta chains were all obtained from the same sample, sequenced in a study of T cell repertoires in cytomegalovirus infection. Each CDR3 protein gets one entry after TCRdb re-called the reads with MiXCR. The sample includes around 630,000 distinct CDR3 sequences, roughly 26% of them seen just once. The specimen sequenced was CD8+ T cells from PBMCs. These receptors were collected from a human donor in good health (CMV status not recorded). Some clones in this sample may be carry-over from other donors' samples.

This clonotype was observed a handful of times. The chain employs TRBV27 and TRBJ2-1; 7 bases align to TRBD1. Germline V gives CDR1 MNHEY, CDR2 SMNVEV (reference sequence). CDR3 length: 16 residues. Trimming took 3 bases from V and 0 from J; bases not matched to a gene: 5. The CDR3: CASSFSDRSSYNEQFF. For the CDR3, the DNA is TGTGCCAGCAGTTTTTCGGACAGGAGCTCCTACAATGAGCAGTTCTTC.

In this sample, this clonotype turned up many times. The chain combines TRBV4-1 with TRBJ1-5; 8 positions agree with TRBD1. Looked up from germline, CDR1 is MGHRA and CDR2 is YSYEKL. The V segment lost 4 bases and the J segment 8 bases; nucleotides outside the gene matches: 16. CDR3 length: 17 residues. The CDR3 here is CASSRQGTGSEGEPQHF. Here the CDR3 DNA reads TGCGCCAGCAGCCGGCAGGGGACAGGCTCCGAGGGGGAGCCCCAGCATTTT.

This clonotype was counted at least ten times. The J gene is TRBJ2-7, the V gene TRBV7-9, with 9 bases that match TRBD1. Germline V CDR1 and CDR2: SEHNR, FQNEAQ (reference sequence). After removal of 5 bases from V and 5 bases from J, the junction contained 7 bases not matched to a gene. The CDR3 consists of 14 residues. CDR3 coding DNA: TGTGCCAGCAGCCCTGGGACAGGGATCGACGAGCAGTACTTC. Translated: CASSPGTGIDEQYF.

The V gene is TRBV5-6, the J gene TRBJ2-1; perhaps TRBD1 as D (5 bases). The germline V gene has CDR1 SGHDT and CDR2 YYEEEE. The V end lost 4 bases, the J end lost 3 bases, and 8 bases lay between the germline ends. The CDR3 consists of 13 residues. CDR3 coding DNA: TGTGCCAGCAGCAAGGGGTTCTACAATGAGCAGTTCTTC. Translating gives CASSKGFYNEQFF.

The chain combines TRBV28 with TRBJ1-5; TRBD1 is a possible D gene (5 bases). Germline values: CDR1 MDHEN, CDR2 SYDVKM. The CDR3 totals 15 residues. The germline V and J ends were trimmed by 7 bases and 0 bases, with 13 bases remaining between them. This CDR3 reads CASKVRQSSNQPQHF. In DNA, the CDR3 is TGTGCCAGCAAGGTCCGACAGAGTAGCAATCAGCCCCAGCATTTT. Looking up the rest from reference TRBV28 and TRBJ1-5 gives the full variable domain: DVKVTQSSRYLVKRTGEKVFLECVQDMDHENMFWYRQDPGLGLRLIYFSYDVKMKEKGDIPEGYSVSREKKERFSLILESASTNQTSMYLCASKVRQSSNQPQHFGDGTRLSIL.

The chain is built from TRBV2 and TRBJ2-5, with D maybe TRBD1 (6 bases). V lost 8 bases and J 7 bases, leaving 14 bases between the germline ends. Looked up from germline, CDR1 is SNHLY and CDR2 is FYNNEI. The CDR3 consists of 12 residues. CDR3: CASLDSLGTQYF. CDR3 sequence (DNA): TGTGCCAGCTTGGACAGCTTGGGGACCCAGTACTTC.

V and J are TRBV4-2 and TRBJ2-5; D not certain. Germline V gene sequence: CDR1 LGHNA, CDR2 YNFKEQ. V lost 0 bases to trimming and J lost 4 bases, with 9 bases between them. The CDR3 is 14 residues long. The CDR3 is CASSQDYLGETQYF. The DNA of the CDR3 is TGTGCCAGCAGCCAAGATTATTTGGGAGAGACCCAGTACTTC.

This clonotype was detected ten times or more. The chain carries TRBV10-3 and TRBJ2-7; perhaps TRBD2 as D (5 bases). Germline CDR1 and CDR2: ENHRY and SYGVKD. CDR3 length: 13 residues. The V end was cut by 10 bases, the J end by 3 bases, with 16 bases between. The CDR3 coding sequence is TGTGCCACACTAGACGCAGCTAACTACGAGCAGTACGTC. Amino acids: CATLDAANYEQYV.

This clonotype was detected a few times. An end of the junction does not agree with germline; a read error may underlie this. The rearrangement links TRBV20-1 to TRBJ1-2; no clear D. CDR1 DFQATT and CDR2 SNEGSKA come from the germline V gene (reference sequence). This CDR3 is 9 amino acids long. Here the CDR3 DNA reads TGCAGTGCTGCTAACTATATCTCCTTC. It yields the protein CSAANYISF.

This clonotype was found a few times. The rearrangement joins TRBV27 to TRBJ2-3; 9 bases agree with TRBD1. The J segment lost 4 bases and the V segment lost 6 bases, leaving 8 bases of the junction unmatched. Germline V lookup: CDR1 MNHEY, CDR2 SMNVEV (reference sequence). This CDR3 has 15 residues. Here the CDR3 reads CASRPDRGSADTQYF. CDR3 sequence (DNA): TGTGCCAGCAGACCCGACAGGGGGAGTGCAGATACGCAGTATTTT.

CDR3 sequence reads: CASRVAGANNEQFF. The CDR3 DNA reads as TGTGCCAGCAGGGTAGCGGGCGCCAACAATGAGCAGTTCTTC. The V and J genes are TRBV2 and TRBJ2-1; 7 nucleotides line up with TRBD2. Trimming cost V 6 bases and J 5 bases; bases outside gene matches: 7. CDR3 length: 14 amino acids. Germline V lookup: CDR1 SNHLY, CDR2 FYNNEI.

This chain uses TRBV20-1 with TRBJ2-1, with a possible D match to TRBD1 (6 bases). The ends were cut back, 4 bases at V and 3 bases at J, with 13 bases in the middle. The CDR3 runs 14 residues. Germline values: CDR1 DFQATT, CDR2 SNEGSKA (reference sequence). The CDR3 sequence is CSATGQTNYNEQFF. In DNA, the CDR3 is TGCAGTGCTACAGGACAGACTAACTACAATGAGCAGTTCTTC.

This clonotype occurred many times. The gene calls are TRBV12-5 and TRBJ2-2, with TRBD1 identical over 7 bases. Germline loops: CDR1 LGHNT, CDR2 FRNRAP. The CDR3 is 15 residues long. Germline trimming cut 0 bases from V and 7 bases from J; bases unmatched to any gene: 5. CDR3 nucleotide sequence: TGTGCTAGTGGTTTGGTACAGGGGATAGACGGGGAGCTGTTTTTT. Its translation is CASGLVQGIDGELFF.

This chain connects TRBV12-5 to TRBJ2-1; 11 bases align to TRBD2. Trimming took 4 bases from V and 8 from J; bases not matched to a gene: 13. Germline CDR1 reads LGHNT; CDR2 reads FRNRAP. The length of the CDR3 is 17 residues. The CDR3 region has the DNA TGTGCTAGTGGTTCAACTAGCGGGGGATACCCAGGCGATGAGCAGTTCTTC. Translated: CASGSTSGGYPGDEQFF.

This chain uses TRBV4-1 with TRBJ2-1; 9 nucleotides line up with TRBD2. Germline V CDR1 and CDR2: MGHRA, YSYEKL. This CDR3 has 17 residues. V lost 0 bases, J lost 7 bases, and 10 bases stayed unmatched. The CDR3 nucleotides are TGCGCCAGCAGCCAAGACGGGTGGGCGGGGGGGCGGAATGAGCAGTTCTTC. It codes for CASSQDGWAGGRNEQFF.

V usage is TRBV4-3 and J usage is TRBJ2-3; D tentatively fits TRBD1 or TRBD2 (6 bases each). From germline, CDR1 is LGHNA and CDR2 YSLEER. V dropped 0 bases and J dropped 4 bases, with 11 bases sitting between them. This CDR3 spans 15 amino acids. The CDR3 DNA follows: TGCGCCAGCAGCCAAGAAGGGGGGCTCCCAGATACGCAGTATTTT. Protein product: CASSQEGGLPDTQYF.

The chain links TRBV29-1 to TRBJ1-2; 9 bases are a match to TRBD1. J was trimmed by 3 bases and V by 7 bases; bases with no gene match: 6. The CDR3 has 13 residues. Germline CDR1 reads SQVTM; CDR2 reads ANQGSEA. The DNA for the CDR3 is TGCAGCGCCAGGGACAGGGAATACTATGGCTACACCTTC. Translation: CSARDREYYGYTF.